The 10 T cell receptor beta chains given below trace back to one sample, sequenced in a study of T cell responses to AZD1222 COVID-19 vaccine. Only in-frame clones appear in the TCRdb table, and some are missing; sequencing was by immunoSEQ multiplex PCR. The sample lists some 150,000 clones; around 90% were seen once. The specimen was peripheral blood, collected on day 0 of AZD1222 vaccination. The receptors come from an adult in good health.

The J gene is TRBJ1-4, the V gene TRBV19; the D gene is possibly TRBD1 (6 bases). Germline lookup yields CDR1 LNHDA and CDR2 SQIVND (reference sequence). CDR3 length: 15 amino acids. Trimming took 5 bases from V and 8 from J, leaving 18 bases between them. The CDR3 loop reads CASSDRQGIGEKLFF. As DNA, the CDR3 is TGTGCCAGTAGTGACCGGCAGGGGATTGGCGAAAAACTGTTTTTT.

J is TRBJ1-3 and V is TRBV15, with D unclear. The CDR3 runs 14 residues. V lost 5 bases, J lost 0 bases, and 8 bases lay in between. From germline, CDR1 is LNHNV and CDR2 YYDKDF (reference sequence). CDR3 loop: CATSASRSGNTIYF. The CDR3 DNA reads TGTGCCACCAGCGCGTCCCGCTCTGGAAACACCATATATTTT. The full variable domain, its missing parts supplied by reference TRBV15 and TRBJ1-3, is DAMVIQNPRYQVTQFGKPVTLSCSQTLNHNVMYWYQQKSSQAPKLLFHYYDKDFNNEADTPDNFQSRRPNTSFCFLDIRSPGLGDTAMYLCATSASRSGNTIYFGEGSWLTVV.

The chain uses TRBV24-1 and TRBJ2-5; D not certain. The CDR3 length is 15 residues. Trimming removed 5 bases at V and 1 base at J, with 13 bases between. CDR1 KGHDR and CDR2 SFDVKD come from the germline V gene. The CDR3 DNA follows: TGTGCCACCAGTGGTACTCGGGCCGGCCAAGAGACCCAGTACTTC. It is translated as CATSGTRAGQETQYF.

CDR3 in amino acids: CASSLVATGTYYGYTF. CDR3 nucleotides: TGTGCCAGCAGCTTAGTCGCGACGGGGACCTACTATGGCTACACCTTC. The genes are TRBV7-2 and TRBJ1-2; D might be TRBD1 (5 bases). Germline V gene sequence: CDR1 SGHTA, CDR2 FQGNSA. The CDR3 length is 16 residues. Trimming took 1 base from V and 3 from J, leaving 15 bases between them.

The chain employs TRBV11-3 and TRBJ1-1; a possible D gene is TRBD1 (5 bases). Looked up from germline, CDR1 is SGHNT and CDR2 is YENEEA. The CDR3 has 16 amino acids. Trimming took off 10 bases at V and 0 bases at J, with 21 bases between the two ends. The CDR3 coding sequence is TGTGCCACCCGGGTGGGGCCCGATTTTATGAACACTGAAGCTTTCTTT. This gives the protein CATRVGPDFMNTEAFF. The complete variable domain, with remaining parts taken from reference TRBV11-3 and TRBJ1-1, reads EAGVVQSPRYKIIEKKQPVAFWCNPISGHNTLYWYLQNLGQGPELLIRYENEEAVDDSQLPKDRFSAERLKGVDSTLKIQPAELGDSAVYLCATRVGPDFMNTEAFFGQGTRLTVV.

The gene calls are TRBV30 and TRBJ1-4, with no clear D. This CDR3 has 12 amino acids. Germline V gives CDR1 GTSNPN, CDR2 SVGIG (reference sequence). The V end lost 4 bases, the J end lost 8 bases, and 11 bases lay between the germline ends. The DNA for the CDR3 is TGTGCCTGGACGGCGTCCGACGAAAAACTGTTTTTT. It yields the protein CAWTASDEKLFF.

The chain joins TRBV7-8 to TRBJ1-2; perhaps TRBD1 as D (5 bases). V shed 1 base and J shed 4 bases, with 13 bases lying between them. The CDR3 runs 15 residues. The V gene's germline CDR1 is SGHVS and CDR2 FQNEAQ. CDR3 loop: CASSLVVGDSYGYTF. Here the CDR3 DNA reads TGTGCCAGCAGCTTAGTGGTAGGAGACAGCTATGGCTACACCTTC.

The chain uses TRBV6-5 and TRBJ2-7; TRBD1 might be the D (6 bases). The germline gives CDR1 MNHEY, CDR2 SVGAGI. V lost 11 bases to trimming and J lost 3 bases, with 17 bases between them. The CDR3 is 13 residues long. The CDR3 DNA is TGTGCCGCAGCGAACAGGGCTCTCTACGAGCAGTACTTC. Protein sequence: CAAANRALYEQYF.

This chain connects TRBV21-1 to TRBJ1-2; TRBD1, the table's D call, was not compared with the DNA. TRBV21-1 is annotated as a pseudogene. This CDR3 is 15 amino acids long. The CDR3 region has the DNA TGTGCCAGCAGCAAACGCCGACAGGGGATAGGGGGCTACACCTTC. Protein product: CASSKRRQGIGGYTF.

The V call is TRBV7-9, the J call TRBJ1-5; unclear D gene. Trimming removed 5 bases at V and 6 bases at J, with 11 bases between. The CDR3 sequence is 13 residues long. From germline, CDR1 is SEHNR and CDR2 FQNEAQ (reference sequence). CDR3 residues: CASSPQEGQPQHF. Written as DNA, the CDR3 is TGTGCCAGCAGCCCGCAGGAGGGTCAGCCCCAGCATTTT.